The clone carrying this T cell receptor beta chain has a handful of counts. Its antigen is not known. Mismatch with germline at one junction end may stem from a read error. This record comes from a study of identical twins. Whole-study findings and limits: Fewer insertions marked abundant cord blood beta clonotypes; young adult naive trended weakly, memory not at all.

TCRdb reprocessed the 5' RACE reads via MiXCR and lists one record per CDR3 protein. The table records 350,000 to 450,000 distinct CDR3 sequences, about 18% of them present only once. The CDR3 loop spans 14 amino acids. Germline CDR1 reads DFQATT; CDR2 reads SNEGSKA (reference sequence). This TCR came from a man aged 45-65 years in good health. The V call is TRBV20-1, the J call TRBJ2-2; D is tentatively TRBD1 or TRBD2 (5 bases each). The material sequenced was naive T cells sorted from blood. The CDR3 DNA follows: TGCAGTGCCAGAGGGACGGCTAACACCGGGGAGCTGTTTTTT. It specifies CSARGTANTGELFF.